The 14 T cell receptor beta chains presented below share a single source sample, sequenced in a study of shared clonotypes between healthy human individuals. The method was immunoSEQ multiplex PCR; TCRdb's version includes in-frame clones alone and lacks a portion of them. The data contain 800,000 to 1,200,000 clones, approximately 78% of them singletons. The sequenced material came from memory CD4+ T cells from PBMCs. Subset denoted: CD45RA-negative fraction. Receptors originate from a man between 18 and 29 years old in good health. Some clones in this sample may be carry-over from other donors' samples.

The rearrangement links TRBV4-3 to TRBJ2-4, with TRBD1 identical over 8 bases. This CDR3 spans 18 amino acids. V lost 1 base to trimming and J lost 4 bases; unmatched junction nucleotides: 12. Germline V gives CDR1 LGHNA, CDR2 YSLEER. For the CDR3, the DNA is TGCGCCAGCAGCCAAGCGCTTTTGGCCGGGACAGGAAAAAACATTCAGTACTTC. Its protein is CASSQALLAGTGKNIQYF.

The gene calls are TRBV2 and TRBJ2-5; 10 positions match TRBD2. Matching the DNA end better, TRBJ2-7 makes the J call doubtful. This CDR3 spans 15 amino acids. In germline, CDR1 is SNHLY, CDR2 FYNNEI. CDR3: CASRRLAGVSYEQYF. For the CDR3, the DNA is TGTGCCAGCAGGCGACTAGCGGGCGTCTCCTACGAGCAGTACTTC.

This chain links TRBV9 with TRBJ2-3; D is ambiguous. CDR1 SGDLS and CDR2 YYNGEE come from the germline V gene. V lost 3 bases, J lost 5 bases, and 10 bases lay in between. This CDR3 region has 13 residues. The CDR3: CASSERPGDTQYF. The CDR3 nucleotides read TGTGCCAGCAGCGAACGACCGGGAGATACGCAGTATTTT.

This chain joins TRBV5-1 and TRBJ1-1, with D perhaps TRBD1 (5 bases). The CDR3 is 14 residues long. The V gene's germline CDR1 is SGHRS and CDR2 YFSETQ. V gave up 1 base and J gave up 5 bases, with 12 bases separating them. In DNA form, the CDR3 reads TGCGCCAGCAGCTTGATTGGGGCAGGTACTGAAGCTTTCTTT. This encodes CASSLIGAGTEAFF.

The rearrangement links TRBV27 to TRBJ2-5; 7 bases are shared with TRBD1. This CDR3 comprises 19 residues. Germline CDR1 and CDR2: MNHEY and SMNVEV (reference sequence). J lost 3 bases, V lost 2 bases, and 18 bases had no gene match. CDR3 DNA sequence: TGTGCCAGCAGTTTAGGCCCGGGACAGACTGCAACCGGGGAAGAGACCCAGTACTTC. Protein: CASSLGPGQTATGEETQYF.

This clone was observed a handful of times. The chain employs TRBV5-4 and TRBJ2-7; unclear D gene. The CDR3 has 13 residues. V was trimmed by 0 bases and J by 3 bases, leaving 7 bases between them. Germline values: CDR1 SGHNT, CDR2 YYREEE (reference sequence). The CDR3 DNA is TGTGCCAGCAGCTTGGGAGTAAACTACGAGCAGTACTTC. This gives the protein CASSLGVNYEQYF.

The chain employs TRBV7-9 and TRBJ1-2; D gene uncertain. The V end was cut by 2 bases, the J end by 6 bases, with 7 bases between. This CDR3 is built from 12 residues. Germline V lookup: CDR1 SEHNR, CDR2 FQNEAQ (reference sequence). Written as DNA, the CDR3 is TGTGCCAGCAGCTTACTTCTCAATGGCTACACCTTC. This codes for CASSLLLNGYTF.

This chain uses TRBV18 with TRBJ1-1; D is possibly TRBD1 (6 bases). V was cut by 2 bases and J by 3 bases, with 13 bases left in between. Germline CDR1 and CDR2: KGHSH and LQKENI. The CDR3 covers 15 residues. CDR3 DNA sequence: TGTGCCAGCTCACCAACGGGGGCCGGGGACACTGAAGCTTTCTTT. Its translation is CASSPTGAGDTEAFF.

The V call is TRBV5-1, the J call TRBJ2-1; TRBD2 aligns across 8 bases. Germline CDR1 SGHRS, CDR2 YFSETQ. The length of the CDR3 is 16 residues. Trimming cost V 4 bases and J 0 bases; bases outside gene matches: 6. The CDR3, as DNA: TGCGCCAGCAGCCCAAATAGCGGGAACTCCTACAATGAGCAGTTCTTC. Protein sequence: CASSPNSGNSYNEQFF.

This chain uses TRBV7-3 with TRBJ2-3, with unresolved D. The V gene lost 2 bases and the J gene lost 1 base, with 7 bases spanning the gap. CDR1 and CDR2 (germline): SGHTA, FQGTGA. The length of the CDR3 is 14 residues. The CDR3 region is CASSLYGGTDTQYF. CDR3 nucleotides: TGTGCCAGCAGCTTATATGGCGGCACAGATACGCAGTATTTT. Full variable domain (rest looked up from reference TRBV7-3 and TRBJ2-3): GAGVSQTPSNKVTEKGKYVELRCDPISGHTALYWYRQSLGQGPEFLIYFQGTGAADDSGLPNDRFFAVRPEGSVSTLKIQRTERGDSAVYLCASSLYGGTDTQYFGPGTRLTVL.

V and J are TRBV19 and TRBJ2-7; TRBD1 agrees at 10 bases. J was trimmed by 6 bases and V by 3 bases; bases with no gene match: 8. The germline V gene has CDR1 LNHDA and CDR2 SQIVND (reference sequence). The CDR3 has 15 amino acids. This chain's CDR3 is CASSILGTGEVEQYF. As DNA, the CDR3 is TGTGCCAGTAGTATTCTAGGGACAGGGGAGGTCGAGCAGTACTTC.

This clone has just a few counts. This clone may be a read error of a much larger clone one base away. Other nucleotide sequences from this sample produce the same CDR3. The chain employs TRBV10-2 and TRBJ1-1; maybe TRBD1 (5 bases). Germline lookup yields CDR1 WSHSY and CDR2 SAAADI. The V and J ends lost 4 bases and 0 bases respectively, with 6 bases between them. The CDR3 has 13 residues. In nucleotides, the CDR3 is TGCGCCAGCAGTGGAGGGGTGAACACTGAAGCTTTCTTT. Its protein is CASSGGVNTEAFF.

To note about this clone: The sample contains more than one DNA sequence encoding this CDR3. The J gene is TRBJ1-2, the V gene TRBV4-3; D ambiguous. This CDR3 spans 16 amino acids. Trimming shortened V by 0 bases and J by 0 bases, and 11 bases separated the two germline ends. Germline CDR1 LGHNA, CDR2 YSLEER. The CDR3 sequence: CASSQDLRGANYGYTF. In nucleotides, the CDR3 is TGCGCCAGCAGCCAAGATCTGCGAGGAGCTAACTATGGCTACACCTTC.

A remark on this clone: This sample includes further DNA sequences coding for the same CDR3. The V gene is TRBV18, the J gene TRBJ1-5, with 7 bases that match TRBD1. Germline V gene lookup returns CDR1 KGHSH and CDR2 LQKENI. Trimming cost V 3 bases and J 7 bases; bases outside gene matches: 3. The CDR3 extends over 13 amino acids. The CDR3 DNA follows: TGTGCCAGCTCACCCCAGGGGGACCAGCCCCAGCATTTT. Translation gives CASSPQGDQPQHF.